A selection of T cell receptor beta chains follows, all from one sample in a study of regulatory T cells in long-lasting Graves disease. TCRdb passed the multiplex PCR reads through MiXCR, listing each CDR3 protein once. The table has approximately 300,000 distinct CDR3 sequences, over 15% seen once; the top ten hold 35% to 45%. The material sequenced was peripheral blood mononuclear cells (PBMCs), taken at new diagnosis, from a patient treated with antithyroid drugs. These TCRs come from a female donor with Graves disease. CDR3s include the opening cysteine and the closing phenylalanine or tryptophan. A D gene is named only where the DNA matches it firmly. For some rows the clone size is stated as once, few or many, or as a class when expanded; others skip it.

-,many,TRBV7-9,TRBJ1-1,TGTGCCAGCAGCTTCCCATTGAACACTGAAGCTTTCTTT,CASSFPLNTEAFF
-,many,TRBV29-1,TRBJ2-2,TGCAGCGGACAGGTCCTGAACACCGGGGAGCTGTTTTTT,CSGQVLNTGELFF
TRBD2,many,TRBV19,TRBJ2-5,TGTGCCAGTCAGGGCGGGGGGGCCCAGTACTTC,CASQGGGAQYF
TRBD1,-,TRBV19,TRBJ2-5,TGTGCCAGTAGTGCTCGGGACAGAATAATCAACGAAGAGACCCAGTACTTC,CASSARDRIINEETQYF
TRBD2,many,TRBV2,TRBJ2-3,TGTGCCAGCAGGACACTAGCGGGAGTGTCAGATACGCAGTATTTT,CASRTLAGVSDTQYF
-,many,TRBV3-1,TRBJ1-2,TGTGCCAGCAGCCCCGATCCTAACTATGGCTACACCTTC,CASSPDPNYGYTF
-,many,TRBV20-1,TRBJ2-7,TGCAGTGCTACAGGTCAGAAGTACGAGCAGTACTTC,CSATGQKYEQYF
TRBD1,many,TRBV7-2,TRBJ2-5,TGTGCCAGCAGCTCAGGGGGTGACCAGTACTTC,CASSSGGDQYF
TRBD2,many,TRBV6-5,TRBJ2-7,TGTGCCAGCAGTTCTAGGGAGGGGCTAGCGGTGACCTACGAGCAGTACTTC,CASSSREGLAVTYEQYF
-,many,TRBV11-3,TRBJ1-2,TGTGCCAGCAGCTTAGATCCGGGATCTGGCTACACCTTC,CASSLDPGSGYTF
TRBD2,many,TRBV27,TRBJ2-7,TGTGCCAGCAGTTCAATGGCGGGGGATTACGAGCAGTACTTC,CASSSMAGDYEQYF
-,many,TRBV10-1,TRBJ2-2,TGCGCCAGCAGTGAGAACAGGAACACCGGGGAGCTGTTTTTT,CASSENRNTGELFF
TRBD1,-,TRBV6-2/TRBV6-3,TRBJ2-1,TGTGCCAGTAGGACAGGCGGGTACAATGAGCAGTTCTTC,CASRTGGYNEQFF
TRBD1,many,TRBV6-1,TRBJ2-7,TGTGCCAGCAGTAAAACCGGGACAGGGGGCGTCTACGAGCAGTACTTC,CASSKTGTGGVYEQYF
-,-,TRBV9,TRBJ2-5,TGTGCCAGCAGCGTAGGGTCAGGCGAAGAGACCCAGTACTTC,CASSVGSGEETQYF
TRBD2,-,TRBV2,TRBJ2-1,TGTGCCAGCGGCCGACTAGCGGGAGTCAATGAGCAGTTCTTC,CASGRLAGVNEQFF
-,many,TRBV9,TRBJ1-2,TGTGCCAGCAGCGCCGAAGATGGGGACTATGGCTACACCTTC,CASSAEDGDYGYTF
-,few,TRBV20-1,TRBJ2-7,TGCAGTGCAGCTCGGGACACCTCCTACGAGCAGTACTTC,CSAARDTSYEQYF
-,few,TRBV5-5,TRBJ2-2,TGTGCCAGCAGTCCCTGGGAACCCGGGGAGCTGTTTTTT,CASSPWEPGELFF
-,-,TRBV19,TRBJ2-3,TGTGCCAGTAGTATTTATCGGACCGGGGGAGCTACGCAGTATTTT,CASSIYRTGGATQYF
-,-,TRBV14,TRBJ2-6,TGTGCCAGCAGCCAAGTGTCGCGGGCCCCCGTCCTGACTTTC,CASSQVSRAPVLTF
-,-,TRBV6-2/TRBV6-3,TRBJ2-7,TGTGCCAGCAGTGGACCAAGCGAGCAGTACTTC,CASSGPSEQYF
-,many,TRBV11-2,TRBJ1-4,TGTGCCAGCAGCGTCGAGGTGGGAGCAAATGAAAAACTGTTTTTT,CASSVEVGANEKLFF
-,many,TRBV6-1,TRBJ2-2,TGTGCCAGCAGTGAAGCGCCGGGACCGTCGTTTTTT,CASSEAPGPSFF
-,many,TRBV11-3,TRBJ2-7,TGTGCCAGCAGCTTAGAGGGGTGGGACTCCTACGAGCAGTACTTC,CASSLEGWDSYEQYF
TRBD2,many,TRBV2,TRBJ2-7,TGTGCCAGCAGTCTGACTAGCGCCCGAGGGTACGAGCAGTACTTC,CASSLTSARGYEQYF
TRBD1,many,TRBV18,TRBJ1-5,TGTGCCAGCTCACCAGGACAGGCCAAGGGGCAGCCCCAGCATTTT,CASSPGQAKGQPQHF
TRBD1,-,TRBV5-1,TRBJ2-1,TGCGCCAGCACCCTGGACAGGGGACCCTACAATGAGCAGTTCTTC,CASTLDRGPYNEQFF
-,many,TRBV6-2/TRBV6-3,TRBJ2-7,TGTGCCAGCAAGGGGGGATTAGGGAGCTACGAGCAGTACTTC,CASKGGLGSYEQYF
TRBD2,many,TRBV7-2,TRBJ2-7,TGTGCCAGCAGCTTGTCTAGCGGACCCTACGAGCAGTACTTC,CASSLSSGPYEQYF
-,many,TRBV5-1,TRBJ1-4,TGCGCCAGCAGCTTAGGGCAGGAGCATGAAAAACTGTTTTTT,CASSLGQEHEKLFF
-,many,TRBV20-1,TRBJ1-5,TGCAGTGCTAGAGATCGGCAGCCGATGCGGCCCCAGCATTTT,CSARDRQPMRPQHF
TRBD2,many,TRBV10-2,TRBJ2-7,TGCGCCACCAAGGCGGGAGCGGGAGGTTCGAACGAGCAGTACTTC,CATKAGAGGSNEQYF
-,-,TRBV30,TRBJ1-5,TGTGCCTGGAGTGTACCAGGTCTCGGACAGCCCCAGCATTTT,CAWSVPGLGQPQHF
-,many,TRBV9,TRBJ2-7,TGTGCCAGCAGCGTTATGGACGGACCGACCTACGAGCAGTACTTC,CASSVMDGPTYEQYF
-,many,TRBV12-3/TRBV12-4,TRBJ2-5,TGTGCCAGCAGTTCTCTCGGGGGCCTTGAAGAGACCCAGTACTTC,CASSSLGGLEETQYF
-,few,TRBV7-9,TRBJ2-5,TGTGCCAGCAGCCCCTGGAGGGGTGCCGAGACCCAGTACTTC,CASSPWRGAETQYF
TRBD1,many,TRBV27,TRBJ2-2,TGTGCCAGCAGTTCCACGACAGGGTTCCCCGGGGAGCTGTTTTTT,CASSSTTGFPGELFF
TRBD2,-,TRBV24-1,TRBJ2-5,TGTGCCACCGGGACTAGCGCCCAGGGGACCCAGTACTTC,CATGTSAQGTQYF
TRBD2,many,TRBV5-6,TRBJ2-7,TGTGCCAGCAGCTCTAGCGGGGGCTCCTACGAGCAGTACTTC,CASSSSGGSYEQYF
-,many,TRBV11-1,TRBJ2-7,TGTGCCAGCAGCTTAGGTCTAGCCGATACCTACGAGCAGTACTTC,CASSLGLADTYEQYF
-,many,TRBV4-1,TRBJ2-3,TGCGCCAGCAGCCAAGAAGCGGCCCAGAGGGATACGCAGTATTTT,CASSQEAAQRDTQYF
TRBD1,many,TRBV12-3/TRBV12-4,TRBJ1-6,TGTGCCAGCAGCCCCGGGACAGGGGCAAATTCACCCCTCCACTTT,CASSPGTGANSPLHF
TRBD2,many,TRBV19,TRBJ2-1,TGTGCCAGTAGTATTGGTAGCGGGAGAGCAAGCTCCTACAATGAGCAGTTCTTC,CASSIGSGRASSYNEQFF
-,many,TRBV12-5,TRBJ2-2,TGTGCTAGTGGTCCCCGACAGGCGACCGGGGAGCTGTTTTTT,CASGPRQATGELFF
-,many,TRBV2,TRBJ1-1,TGTGCCAGCAAGTCCTCGCTCGGCTTTGGGGCTTTCTTT,CASKSSLGFGAFF